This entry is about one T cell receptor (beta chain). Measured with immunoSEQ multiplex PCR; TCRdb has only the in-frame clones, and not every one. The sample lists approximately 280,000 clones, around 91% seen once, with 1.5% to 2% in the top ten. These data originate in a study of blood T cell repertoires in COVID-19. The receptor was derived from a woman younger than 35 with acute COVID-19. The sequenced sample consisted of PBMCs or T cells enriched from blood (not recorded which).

CDR3 sequence (DNA): TGTGCCAGTAGTCTCCAATGGCTAGCGGGAGCAGGGGCTCACAATGAGCAGTTCTTC. As protein: CASSLQWLAGAGAHNEQFF. The chain is built from TRBV19 and TRBJ2-1, with TRBD2 matching over 10 bases. The germline V gene has CDR1 LNHDA and CDR2 SQIVND (reference sequence). J gave up 5 bases and V 5 bases, and 18 bases lay outside the gene matches. There are 19 residues in the CDR3.